This entry features one T cell receptor beta chain sequence. Antigen unknown. Thawed PBMCs were FACS-sorted into unstimulated CD4+CD25+CD127- regulatory T cells, CD4+CD25- non-regulatory cells, CD4 and CD8 cells. Using immunoSEQ multiplex PCR, the repertoire was profiled, and TCRdb retains in-frame clones only, with some absent. The sample shows 95,000 to 120,000 clones, about 90% of them seen only once. The data originate from a study of Tregs in tolerant kidney transplant recipients. Study-wide points: Biological reproducibility was not directly addressed, but technical replication error appeared minimal. For some patients, primers changed over time, blocking nucleotide-level comparison. Antigen-driven expansion was suggested because donor-specific Tregs expanded more than all Tregs in tolerant patients.

Trimming removed 0 bases from V and 5 bases from J, with 8 bases in between. Germline CDR1 reads SGHTA; CDR2 reads FQGNSA. The CDR3 has 14 residues. This specimen consisted of CD4+ T cells from blood, obtained before the transplant. The chain couples TRBV7-2 to TRBJ2-1, with D possibly TRBD2 on 5 matching bases. The clonotype was recovered from a human donor who received a combined kidney and bone marrow transplant. The DNA for the CDR3 is TGTGCCAGCAGCTTAGCGCCCGGGGACAATGAGCAGTTCTTC. Translating gives CASSLAPGDNEQFF.